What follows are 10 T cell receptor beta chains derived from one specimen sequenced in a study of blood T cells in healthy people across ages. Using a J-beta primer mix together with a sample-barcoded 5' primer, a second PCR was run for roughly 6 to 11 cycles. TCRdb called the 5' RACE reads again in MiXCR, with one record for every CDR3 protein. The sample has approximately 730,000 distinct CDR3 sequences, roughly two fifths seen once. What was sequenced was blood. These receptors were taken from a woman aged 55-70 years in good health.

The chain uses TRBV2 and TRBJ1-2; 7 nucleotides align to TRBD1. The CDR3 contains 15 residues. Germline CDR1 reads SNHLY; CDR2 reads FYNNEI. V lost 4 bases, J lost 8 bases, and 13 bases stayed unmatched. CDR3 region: CASSGSTGNTGGYTF. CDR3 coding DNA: TGTGCCAGCAGTGGGTCGACAGGGAATACGGGCGGCTACACCTTC.

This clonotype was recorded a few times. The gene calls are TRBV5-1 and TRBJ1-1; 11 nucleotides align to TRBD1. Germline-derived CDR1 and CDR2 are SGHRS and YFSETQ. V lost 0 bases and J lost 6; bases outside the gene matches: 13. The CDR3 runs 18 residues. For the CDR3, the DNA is TGCGCCAGCAGCTTGGCCTGGGACAGGGGGTATTCGGGTTCTGAAGCTTTCTTT. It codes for CASSLAWDRGYSGSEAFF.

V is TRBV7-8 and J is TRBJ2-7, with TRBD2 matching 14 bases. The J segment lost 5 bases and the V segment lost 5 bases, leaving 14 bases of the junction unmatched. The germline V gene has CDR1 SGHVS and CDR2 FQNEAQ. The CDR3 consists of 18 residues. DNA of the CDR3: TGTGCCAGCAGCGACCCCGGGACTAGCGGGAGAGGGATTCACGAGCAGTACTTC. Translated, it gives CASSDPGTSGRGIHEQYF.

The CDR3 spells CASSEVPRGYEQYF. For the CDR3, the DNA is TGTGCCAGCAGTGAAGTACCTAGGGGTTACGAGCAGTACTTC. This rearrangement joins TRBV6-1 to TRBJ2-7; perhaps TRBD1 as D (5 bases). CDR1 and CDR2 (germline): MNHNS, SASEGT. Trimming removed 1 base at V and 4 bases at J, with 11 bases between. The CDR3 loop spans 14 amino acids.

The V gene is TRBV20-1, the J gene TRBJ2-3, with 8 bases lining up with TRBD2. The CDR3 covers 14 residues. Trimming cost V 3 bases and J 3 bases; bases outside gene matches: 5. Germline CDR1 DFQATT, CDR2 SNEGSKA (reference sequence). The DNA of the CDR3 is TGCAGTGCTAGCTTAGCGGGGCCTACAGATACGCAGTATTTT. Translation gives CSASLAGPTDTQYF.

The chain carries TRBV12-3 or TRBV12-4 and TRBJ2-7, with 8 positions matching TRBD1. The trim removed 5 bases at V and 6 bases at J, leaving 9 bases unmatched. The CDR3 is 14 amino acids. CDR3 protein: CASSPDRGKGEQYF. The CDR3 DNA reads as TGTGCCAGCAGTCCCGACAGGGGCAAGGGCGAGCAGTACTTC.

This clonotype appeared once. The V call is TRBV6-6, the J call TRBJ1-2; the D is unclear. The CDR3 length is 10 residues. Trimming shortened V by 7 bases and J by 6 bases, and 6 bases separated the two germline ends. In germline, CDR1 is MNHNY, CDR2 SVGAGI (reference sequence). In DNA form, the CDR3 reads TGTGCCAGCATGGGAAATGGCTACACCTTC. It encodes CASMGNGYTF.

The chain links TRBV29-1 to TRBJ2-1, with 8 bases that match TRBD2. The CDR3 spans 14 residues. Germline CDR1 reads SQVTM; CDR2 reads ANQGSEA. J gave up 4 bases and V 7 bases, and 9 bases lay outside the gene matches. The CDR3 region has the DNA TGCAGCGCCCATAGCGGGATAGGATACAATGAGCAGTTCTTC. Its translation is CSAHSGIGYNEQFF.

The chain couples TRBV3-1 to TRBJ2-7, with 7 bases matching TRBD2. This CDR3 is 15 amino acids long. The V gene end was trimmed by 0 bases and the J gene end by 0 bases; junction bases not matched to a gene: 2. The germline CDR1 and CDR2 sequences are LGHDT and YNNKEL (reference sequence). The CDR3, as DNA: TGTGCCAGCAGCCAAGACAGCGGGAACTCCTACGAGCAGTACTTC. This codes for CASSQDSGNSYEQYF.

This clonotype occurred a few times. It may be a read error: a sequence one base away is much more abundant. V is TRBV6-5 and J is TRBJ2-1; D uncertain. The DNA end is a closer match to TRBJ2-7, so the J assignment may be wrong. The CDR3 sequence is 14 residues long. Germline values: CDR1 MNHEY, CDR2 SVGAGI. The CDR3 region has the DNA TGTGCCAGCAGGGAGTCCGGCGGCTACAATGAGCAGTACTTC. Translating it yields CASRESGGYNEQYF.